The clone carrying this TCR beta chain has a handful of counts. Its target is not known. TCRdb recomputed calls from the 5' RACE reads with MiXCR, one row per CDR3 protein. Seen here are some 46,000 distinct CDR3 sequences, roughly 7.2% observed once, and the top ten hold about 0.8%. These data are taken from a study of T-cell memory formation after mild COVID-19. Study-level background: Across donors, TCR clusters were largely donor specific. Study results and caveats: Later expanders leaned CD4+, whereas clones that contracted between day 15 and 85 were balanced CD4/CD8. Some SARS-CoV-2-responding clones were already detected in memory before infection. Most CD4+ clones that shrank were in CM and EM, while CD8+ ones turned up in EMRA.

V was pared by 8 bases and J by 9 bases, with 11 bases between. The germline CDR1 and CDR2 sequences are SNHLY and FYNNEI. This CDR3 contains 11 residues. This chain joins TRBV2 and TRBJ2-1; D might be TRBD1 (5 bases). This clonotype originated in an adult who had mild COVID-19 (a few samples of this study predate the infection). Cell type and time point are not known. The sequencing sample was made of PBMCs or a T cell subset sorted from them (not recorded which). The CDR3 region has the DNA TGTGCCAGCGGCAGGGTAGGTGAGCAGTTCTTC. It encodes CASGRVGEQFF. Full variable domain (outside the CDR3, taken from reference TRBV2 and TRBJ2-1): EPEVTQTPSHQVTQMGQEVILRCVPISNHLYFYWYRQILGQKVEFLVSFYNNEISEKSEIFDDQFSVERPDGSNFTLKIRSTKLEDSAMYFCASGRVGEQFFGPGTRLTVL.